Here is one T cell receptor beta chain with its context. Clones were read by immunoSEQ multiplex PCR, and TCRdb kept only the in-frame ones, dropping some. The sample includes more than 65,000 clones, over 65% of them seen just once. The data originate from a study of OX40 agonist ivuxolimab in advanced cancers. The germline V gene encodes CDR1 ENHRY and CDR2 SYGVKD. CDR3 length equals 13 residues. The V gene lost 10 bases and the J gene lost 0 bases, with 12 bases spanning the gap. Sequencing used CD4+ or CD8+ T cells sorted from blood, obtained in a trial of the OX40 agonist ivuxolimab. This clonotype originated in an adult with an advanced solid tumor such as melanoma, head and neck, liver or kidney cancer. This chain connects TRBV10-3 to TRBJ1-1; D is unresolved. DNA of the CDR3: TGTGCCACCACGACCTCTGTGAACACTGAAGCTTTCTTT. Translation gives CATTTSVNTEAFF.